The 26 T cell receptor beta chains below were found in one sample sequenced in a study of blood T cell repertoires in COVID-19. Assay: immunoSEQ multiplex PCR; the TCRdb copy retains only in-frame clones and omits some. The repertoire holds more than 200,000 clones, with 86% as singletons. Material: peripheral blood. The receptor source for this set is a woman between 45 and 60 years old with COVID-19, enrolled during active disease.

The chain couples TRBV6-4 to TRBJ2-3; 9 nucleotides match TRBD1. This CDR3 comprises 18 residues. Germline V gives CDR1 MRHNA, CDR2 SNTAGT. V lost 2 bases, J lost 3 bases, and 12 bases stayed unmatched. The CDR3 DNA is TGTGCCAGCAGTGACACCGGGACAGGGAGGTTGAAAACAGATACGCAGTATTTT. It codes for CASSDTGTGRLKTDTQYF.

In this sample, this clone turned up a few times. V is TRBV10-3 and J is TRBJ1-6; 8 nucleotides match TRBD1. The CDR3 contains 16 residues. With V trimmed by 5 bases and J by 5 bases, 8 bases remained unmatched. The germline gives CDR1 ENHRY, CDR2 SYGVKD. The CDR3 coding sequence is TGTGCCATCAGTCTATCAGGGGGCATGAATAATTCACCCCTCCACTTT. Translated, it gives CAISLSGGMNNSPLHF.

The chain recombines TRBV5-6 with TRBJ1-1; D not resolved. The CDR3 is 13 residues long. Per germline, CDR1 SGHDT and CDR2 YYEEEE. V was pared by 1 base and J by 0 bases, with 4 bases between. The CDR3 loop is CASSLPMNTEAFF. DNA for the CDR3: TGTGCCAGCAGCTTGCCCATGAACACTGAAGCTTTCTTT. The variable domain in full, with the rest retrieved from reference TRBV5-6 and TRBJ1-1, is DAGVTQSPTHLIKTRGQQVTLRCSPKSGHDTVSWYQQALGQGPQFIFQYYEEEERQRGNFPDRFSGHQFPNYSSELNVNALLLGDSALYLCASSLPMNTEAFFGQGTRLTVV.

This chain joins TRBV5-6 and TRBJ2-3; the D is unclear. V dropped 3 bases and J dropped 2 bases, with 4 bases sitting between them. From germline, CDR1 is SGHDT and CDR2 YYEEEE. The CDR3 loop spans 12 amino acids. In DNA form, the CDR3 reads TGTGCCAGCAGCTCTTTCACAGATACGCAGTATTTT. As protein: CASSSFTDTQYF. Drawing the rest from reference TRBV5-6 and TRBJ2-3, the complete variable domain is DAGVTQSPTHLIKTRGQQVTLRCSPKSGHDTVSWYQQALGQGPQFIFQYYEEEERQRGNFPDRFSGHQFPNYSSELNVNALLLGDSALYLCASSSFTDTQYFGPGTRLTVL.

V usage is TRBV11-2 and J usage is TRBJ2-1; 8 bases align to TRBD2. V dropped 6 bases and J dropped 1; count of bases not matched to a gene: 14. The CDR3 runs 18 residues. Germline CDR1 and CDR2: SGHAT and FQNNGV. The CDR3 DNA sequence: TGTGCCAGCAGTACTTATAAAACTAGCGGCCCTTCCTACAATGAGCAGTTCTTC. Amino acid sequence: CASSTYKTSGPSYNEQFF.

The rearrangement uses TRBV23-1 and TRBJ1-6; TRBD1 is a possible D gene (5 bases). TRBV23-1 falls under the ORF class, with uncertain function. Trimming took 0 bases from V and 8 from J, leaving 14 bases between them. This CDR3 spans 16 amino acids. CDR3 nucleotides: TGCGCCAGCAGTCAATCGGGGTCAGGGCCCTATTCACCCCTCCACTTT. This encodes CASSQSGSGPYSPLHF.

V and J are TRBV25-1 and TRBJ1-2; D perhaps matches TRBD1 (5 bases). Germline-derived CDR1 and CDR2 are MGHDK and SYGVNS. V was trimmed by 7 bases and J by 8 bases, leaving 17 bases between them. This CDR3 has 13 amino acids. The CDR3 reads CASTPPGGRGYTF. CDR3 DNA sequence: TGTGCCAGCACTCCCCCCGGGGGTCGGGGCTACACCTTC.

DNA for the CDR3: TGTGCCAGCAGCGTAGGGAGACTAGCGGGGGATGGAGAGACCCAGTACTTC. It translates to CASSVGRLAGDGETQYF. The V and J genes are TRBV9 and TRBJ2-5; 12 nucleotides align to TRBD2. The CDR3 is 17 residues long. The V gene's germline CDR1 is SGDLS and CDR2 YYNGEE. Trimming took 0 bases from V and 4 from J; bases not matched to a gene: 7.

The rearrangement links TRBV28 to TRBJ1-6, with TRBD1 identical over 8 bases. The CDR3 extends over 15 amino acids. After removal of 7 bases from V and 9 bases from J, the junction contained 11 bases not matched to a gene. Germline V CDR1 and CDR2: MDHEN, SYDVKM. CDR3 protein: CASTLAGGVGSPLHF. CDR3 in DNA: TGTGCCAGCACTCTGGCAGGGGGCGTTGGTTCACCCCTCCACTTT.

This clone was seen more than once but under ten times. The rearrangement joins TRBV12-5 to TRBJ2-4, with D possibly being TRBD2 (5 bases). Between the trimmed V and J ends, which lost 5 bases and 3 bases, there was a span of 11 bases. This CDR3 is built from 14 residues. CDR1 is LGHNT, CDR2 FRNRAP, per germline. The CDR3 coding sequence is TGTGCTAGTGGTCCCCTCCGGGGCAAAAACATTCAGTACTTC. Translation gives CASGPLRGKNIQYF.

This chain connects TRBV19 to TRBJ1-2; 8 positions agree with TRBD1. Trimming cost V 10 bases and J 4 bases; bases outside gene matches: 8. The CDR3 spans 13 residues. Per germline, CDR1 LNHDA and CDR2 SQIVND (reference sequence). The CDR3, as DNA: TGTGCCACCGGGGGACAGGTGGGCTATGGCTACACCTTC. Its protein is CATGGQVGYGYTF.

V is TRBV5-5 and J is TRBJ1-2; 7 bases map to TRBD1. After removal of 0 bases from V and 3 bases from J, the junction contained 5 bases not matched to a gene. The CDR3 covers 15 residues. The germline gives CDR1 SGHKS, CDR2 YYEKEE (reference sequence). The CDR3 loop reads CASSLGPGQYYGYTF. Written as DNA, the CDR3 is TGTGCCAGCAGCTTGGGCCCGGGACAGTACTATGGCTACACCTTC.

V gene TRBV12-5 combines with J gene TRBJ1-2; tentative D call: TRBD1 (6 bases). The V gene's germline CDR1 is LGHNT and CDR2 FRNRAP. The CDR3 covers 14 residues. V dropped 0 bases and J dropped 4 bases, with 9 bases sitting between them. The CDR3 sequence: CASGLVGTSYGYTF. CDR3 DNA: TGTGCTAGTGGTTTGGTAGGGACAAGCTATGGCTACACCTTC.

The chain uses TRBV10-3 and TRBJ2-3; maybe TRBD1 (7 bases). V lost 11 bases, J lost 1 base, and 10 bases lay in between. Germline CDR1 is ENHRY and CDR2 is SYGVKD. This CDR3 is built from 12 residues. The CDR3 DNA follows: TGTGCCGGAGGGGGCCGCACAGATACGCAGTATTTT. Protein: CAGGGRTDTQYF.

The gene calls are TRBV6-5 and TRBJ2-5; 7 bases are shared with TRBD2. V dropped 2 bases and J dropped 7; count of bases not matched to a gene: 7. From germline, CDR1 is MNHEY and CDR2 SVGAGI. The CDR3 extends over 14 amino acids. CDR3 sequence reads: CASSYAGREGTQYF. As DNA, the CDR3 is TGTGCCAGCAGTTACGCGGGCAGGGAGGGGACCCAGTACTTC.

This clone was observed once. V gene TRBV27 combines with J gene TRBJ1-2; D gene uncertain. The CDR3 is 13 residues long. V lost 0 bases, J lost 6 bases, and 8 bases lay in between. CDR1 and CDR2 (germline): MNHEY, SMNVEV (reference sequence). CDR3 coding DNA: TGTGCCAGCAGTTTATCGAGAGTGGATGGCTACACCTTC. This encodes CASSLSRVDGYTF.

The genes are TRBV19 and TRBJ1-5; TRBD1 agrees at 9 bases. With 5 bases clipped from V and 5 bases from J, the junction kept 16 bases outside the gene matches. The length of the CDR3 is 18 residues. Per germline, CDR1 LNHDA and CDR2 SQIVND (reference sequence). The CDR3 bases are TGTGCCAGTAGTCGGGGGCCTTGGTCTGACAGGGGGGATCAGCCCCAGCATTTT. It translates to CASSRGPWSDRGDQPQHF.

This chain uses TRBV4-3 with TRBJ2-3; 7 bases are a match to TRBD2. Germline V gene sequence: CDR1 LGHNA, CDR2 YSLEER. J was trimmed by 0 bases and V by 0 bases; bases with no gene match: 9. This CDR3 comprises 18 residues. The CDR3, as DNA: TGCGCCAGCAGCCAAGATCCCCCTCTAGCGGCTAGCACAGATACGCAGTATTTT. This sequence encodes CASSQDPPLAASTDTQYF.

This clone appeared once. The chain's CDR3 is CASSSDTMGQPQHF. The CDR3 region has the DNA TGTGCCAGCAGTTCGGACACAATGGGACAGCCCCAGCATTTT. This chain joins TRBV2 and TRBJ1-5; D might be TRBD1 (5 bases). The CDR3 spans 14 residues. Per the germline V gene, CDR1 is SNHLY and CDR2 is FYNNEI. The V end lost 5 bases, the J end lost 7 bases, and 15 bases lay between the germline ends.

This sequence joins TRBV7-2 and TRBJ1-2; tentative D call: TRBD1 (5 bases). Trimming removed 6 bases from V and 4 bases from J, with 6 bases in between. Germline values: CDR1 SGHTA, CDR2 FQGNSA. The CDR3 is 11 amino acids. The CDR3, as DNA: TGTGCCAGCAGACAGGCCTATGGCTACACCTTC. It yields the protein CASRQAYGYTF. Variable domain in full (rest from reference TRBV7-2 and TRBJ1-2): GAGVSQSPSNKVTEKGKDVELRCDPISGHTALYWYRQSLGQGLEFLIYFQGNSAPDKSGLPSDRFSAERTGGSVSTLTIQRTQQEDSAVYLCASRQAYGYTFGSGTRLTVV.

This clone was counted between two and nine times. This chain connects TRBV5-1 to TRBJ1-6; perhaps TRBD1 as D (6 bases). Germline V gene data show CDR1 as SGHRS and CDR2 as YFSETQ. This CDR3 is built from 15 residues. V lost 3 bases and J lost 7, with 14 bases in between. CDR3 sequence (DNA): TGCGCCAGCAGCTCAAGAGGGGGGGCAAATTCACCCCTCCACTTT. Protein product: CASSSRGGANSPLHF.

The J gene is TRBJ1-1, the V gene TRBV5-1; D gene ambiguous. Trimming removed 0 bases at V and 2 bases at J, with 14 bases between. The CDR3 consists of 16 residues. Germline CDR1 SGHRS, CDR2 YFSETQ. DNA of the CDR3: TGCGCCAGCAGCTTGGATTCGGAGGTACCTAACACTGAAGCTTTCTTT. It is translated as CASSLDSEVPNTEAFF.

The chain joins TRBV28 to TRBJ2-7; 8 nucleotides align to TRBD2. The junction had 8 bases not matched to a gene; V was cut back by 4 bases and J by 3 bases. Germline lookup yields CDR1 MDHEN and CDR2 SYDVKM. CDR3 size: 15 residues. The CDR3 loop is CASSSQAGGNYEQYV. CDR3 nucleotide sequence: TGTGCCAGCAGTTCCCAGGCGGGGGGCAACTACGAGCAGTACGTC.

This sequence joins TRBV27 and TRBJ2-2, with 10 positions matching TRBD2. Trimming took 7 bases from V and 4 from J; bases not matched to a gene: 6. Germline CDR1 and CDR2: MNHEY and SMNVEV (reference sequence). The CDR3 is made up of 15 amino acids. DNA for the CDR3: TGTGCCAGCACTCCTAGCGGGGGCCGCACCGGGGAGCTGTTTTTT. This codes for CASTPSGGRTGELFF.

This chain uses TRBV11-3 with TRBJ2-2; 8 nucleotides align to TRBD1. The CDR3 covers 15 residues. Germline V gene data show CDR1 as SGHNT and CDR2 as YENEEA. With V trimmed by 5 bases and J by 4 bases, 6 bases remained unmatched. CDR3: CASSRGQVVTGELFF. The CDR3 DNA reads TGTGCCAGCAGCCGGGGACAGGTCGTCACCGGGGAGCTGTTTTTT.

The chain carries TRBV28 and TRBJ1-5, with 8 bases identical to TRBD1. Germline CDR1 is MDHEN and CDR2 is SYDVKM. The CDR3 is made up of 15 amino acids. V lost 10 bases, J lost 7 bases, and 15 bases stayed unmatched. The CDR3 sequence is CATSGTGGLLQPQHF. The CDR3 nucleotides read TGTGCCACCTCAGGGACAGGTGGCCTTTTACAGCCCCAGCATTTT.